Below, 29 T cell receptor beta chains from the same sample are listed, as sequenced in a study of T-cell memory formation after mild COVID-19. TCRdb re-derived calls from the 5' RACE reads in MiXCR, one entry per CDR3 protein. Of 180,000 or so distinct CDR3 sequences detected, approximately 16% appear once; the ten largest clones hold approximately 2%. The sequenced sample was PBMCs or a T cell subset sorted from them (not recorded which). The source of these receptors is an adult woman who had mild COVID-19 (a few samples of this study predate the infection). Cell type and time point are not known.

This clonotype showed up just a few times. V is TRBV29-1 and J is TRBJ1-2; the D is unclear. Germline-derived CDR1 and CDR2 are SQVTM and ANQGSEA. The CDR3 sequence is 13 residues long. The germline V and J ends were trimmed by 2 bases and 4 bases, with 11 bases remaining between them. CDR3 in amino acids: CSVESWRSYGYTF. The CDR3 DNA reads TGCAGCGTTGAAAGTTGGCGGAGCTATGGCTACACCTTC.

This clonotype was detected a few times. V gene TRBV5-1 combines with J gene TRBJ2-1, with 12 positions matching TRBD2. This CDR3 spans 17 amino acids. CDR1 is SGHRS, CDR2 YFSETQ, per germline. With V trimmed by 1 base and J by 4 bases, 6 bases remained unmatched. CDR3 loop: CASSLTRTSGAYNEQFF. As DNA, the CDR3 is TGCGCCAGCAGCTTGACTCGGACTAGCGGGGCGTACAATGAGCAGTTCTTC.

The rearrangement joins TRBV7-9 to TRBJ2-7, with 9 nucleotides matching TRBD1. The CDR3 contains 14 residues. The ends lost 1 base at V and 3 bases at J; junction bases unmatched: 1. Germline V gene sequence: CDR1 SEHNR, CDR2 FQNEAQ (reference sequence). The CDR3 here is CASSLGDRVYEQYF. The CDR3 region has the DNA TGTGCCAGCAGCTTAGGGGACAGGGTCTACGAGCAGTACTTC.

The V call is TRBV4-1, the J call TRBJ1-1; D not resolved. Germline V CDR1 and CDR2: MGHRA, YSYEKL. The CDR3 totals 16 residues. V was trimmed by 0 bases and J by 4 bases, leaving 15 bases between them. The chain's CDR3 is CASSQDRVRVSTEAFF. In DNA form, the CDR3 reads TGCGCCAGCAGCCAAGATCGAGTGCGGGTTTCCACTGAAGCTTTCTTT.

This clonotype turned up a few times. The V gene is TRBV20-1, the J gene TRBJ2-2; D call uncertain. V shed 5 bases and J shed 5 bases, with 15 bases lying between them. CDR1 and CDR2 (germline): DFQATT, SNEGSKA (reference sequence). The CDR3 contains 14 residues. Written as DNA, the CDR3 is TGCAGTGCTTCCACGCTCGCGATTACCGGGGAGCTGTTTTTT. This codes for CSASTLAITGELFF.

The chain is built from TRBV7-6 and TRBJ2-3; 10 nucleotides agree with TRBD2. Germline-derived CDR1 and CDR2 are SGHVS and FNYEAQ. This CDR3 is built from 16 residues. J lost 2 bases, V lost 1 base, and 3 bases had no gene match. The CDR3 spells CASSLVAGGLTDTQYF. For the CDR3, the DNA is TGTGCCAGCAGCTTAGTAGCGGGGGGCCTCACAGATACGCAGTATTTT.

This clonotype came up many times. The V gene is TRBV29-1, the J gene TRBJ2-1, with TRBD1 as a possible D gene (6 bases). Germline values: CDR1 SQVTM, CDR2 ANQGSEA. The CDR3 totals 10 residues. With 6 bases removed from V and 10 bases from J, the gap between germline ends came to 10 bases. CDR3 DNA: TGCAGCGTAGCAGACAGGGAGCAGTTCTTC. Translating it yields CSVADREQFF.

The gene calls are TRBV12-3 or TRBV12-4 and TRBJ2-5; possibly TRBD1 for D (5 bases). Trimming removed 3 bases at V and 5 bases at J, with 13 bases between. CDR3 length: 14 amino acids. The CDR3 nucleotides read TGTGCCAGCAGTTTTTCAGGGATGGGGGAGACCCAGTACTTC. As protein: CASSFSGMGETQYF.

This clonotype was counted at least ten times. The rearrangement joins TRBV5-6 to TRBJ2-2; 7 nucleotides agree with TRBD2. The CDR3 sequence is 17 residues long. Germline V gene data show CDR1 as SGHDT and CDR2 as YYEEEE. Trimming removed 4 bases from V and 1 base from J; junction bases left unmatched: 10. The CDR3 DNA reads as TGTGCCAGCAGCCCACGAGGCCTAGCGGAGAACACCGGGGAGCTGTTTTTT. This sequence encodes CASSPRGLAENTGELFF.

A word on this clonotype: Germline is not matched at one junction end, which may reflect a read error. J is TRBJ2-3 and V is TRBV7-7; TRBD1 matches 9 bases. CDR1 is SSHAT and CDR2 is FNYEAQ in the germline V gene (reference sequence). This CDR3 is built from 14 residues. In DNA form, the CDR3 reads TGTGCTAGCAGCTCACAGGGGGCGGCAGATACGCAGTATTTT. Translated, it gives CASSSQGAADTQYF.

The chain couples TRBV9 to TRBJ2-3; 14 nucleotides agree with TRBD2. V lost 2 bases and J lost 1; bases outside the gene matches: 3. This CDR3 is built from 17 residues. Germline assignment: CDR1 SGDLS and CDR2 YYNGEE. CDR3 loop: CASSVAGLAGGTDTQYF. CDR3 in DNA: TGTGCCAGCAGCGTGGCGGGACTAGCGGGGGGCACAGATACGCAGTATTTT.

This clonotype turned up a few times. This chain joins TRBV29-1 and TRBJ1-2, with D possibly being TRBD1 (6 bases). CDR3 length equals 11 residues. CDR1 and CDR2 (germline): SQVTM, ANQGSEA. V lost 7 bases, J lost 2 bases, and 8 bases lay in between. CDR3 sequence (DNA): TGCAGCGCGGGGGCGAACTATGGCTACACCTTC. As protein: CSAGANYGYTF.

This clonotype was observed a few times. The V and J genes are TRBV9 and TRBJ1-5, with 8 bases lining up with TRBD1. Trimming cost V 0 bases and J 2 bases; bases outside gene matches: 4. The CDR3 extends over 16 amino acids. The germline CDR1 and CDR2 sequences are SGDLS and YYNGEE. The CDR3, as DNA: TGTGCCAGCAGCGTAGGAACAGGGGGAGGCAATCAGCCCCAGCATTTT. It is translated as CASSVGTGGGNQPQHF.

V is TRBV6-2 or TRBV6-3 and J is TRBJ2-1; unclear D gene. Germline CDR1 MNHEY, CDR2 SVGEGT. The CDR3 contains 15 residues. V was trimmed by 5 bases and J by 0 bases, leaving 11 bases between them. CDR3 region: CASSKHLSSYNEQFF. For the CDR3, the DNA is TGTGCCAGCAGTAAGCACCTGAGCTCCTACAATGAGCAGTTCTTC.

This chain links TRBV4-3 with TRBJ2-3; 7 bases match TRBD1. Germline CDR1 LGHNA, CDR2 YSLEER. V lost 4 bases, J lost 7 bases, and 8 bases stayed unmatched. CDR3 length equals 14 residues. CDR3 amino acids: CASSPTGSVYTQYF. In nucleotides, the CDR3 is TGCGCCAGCAGCCCGACAGGGTCAGTGTATACGCAGTATTTT.

The chain has TRBV7-9 and TRBJ1-5, with D possibly matching TRBD1 (5 bases). Trimming pared 5 bases from V and 9 bases from J, leaving 17 bases between. The CDR3 totals 14 residues. CDR1 and CDR2 from the germline V gene are SEHNR and FQNEAQ (reference sequence). The CDR3 coding sequence is TGTGCCAGCAGCGCCGGCGACAGTTTTTCGCCCCAGCATTTT. Residues: CASSAGDSFSPQHF.

This sequence joins TRBV20-1 and TRBJ1-2; the D is unclear. V was clipped by 0 bases and J by 7 bases, with 12 bases between them. CDR1 DFQATT and CDR2 SNEGSKA come from the germline V gene (reference sequence). The CDR3 is made up of 13 amino acids. The CDR3 loop reads CSARDLRGGGYTF. The CDR3 DNA is TGCAGTGCTAGAGACCTACGCGGCGGTGGCTACACCTTC.

This clonotype was seen a few times. The chain is built from TRBV3-1 and TRBJ2-1; D tentatively fits TRBD1 or TRBD2 (5 bases each). V was trimmed by 5 bases and J by 5 bases, leaving 25 bases between them. The CDR3 contains 18 residues. CDR1 and CDR2 from the germline V gene are LGHDT and YNNKEL (reference sequence). DNA of the CDR3: TGTGCCAGCAGCTTACATCAACGGGCCGGGGCAAGCAACAATGAGCAGTTCTTC. This sequence encodes CASSLHQRAGASNNEQFF.

This clonotype was detected a few times. The genes are TRBV15 and TRBJ2-3, with D hard to call. This CDR3 region has 14 residues. V lost 0 bases and J lost 6, with 10 bases in between. Germline values: CDR1 LNHNV, CDR2 YYDKDF (reference sequence). CDR3 in DNA: TGTGCCACCAGCAGAGATGTCTCCGGGGATACGCAGTATTTT. The encoded protein is CATSRDVSGDTQYF.

Of note for this clonotype: At one of its ends the junction is not consistent with the germline gene, which may arise from a read error. The rearrangement joins TRBV14 to TRBJ1-2; D unclear. This CDR3 is built from 12 residues. Germline loops: CDR1 SGHDN, CDR2 FVKESK. CDR3 bases: TGTGCCAGCAGCCCCTGGGGTGGCGGCTACTCCTTC. It translates to CASSPWGGGYSF.

This clonotype has only a few counts. The chain joins TRBV4-3 to TRBJ1-2, with a tentative D call TRBD1 (5 bases). Trimming removed 1 base from V and 4 bases from J, with 10 bases in between. In germline, CDR1 is LGHNA, CDR2 YSLEER. This CDR3 is 14 amino acids long. Here the CDR3 reads CASSQVRGTYGYTF. CDR3 nucleotide sequence: TGCGCCAGCAGCCAAGTCCGGGGGACCTATGGCTACACCTTC.

The chain uses TRBV2 and TRBJ2-1, with 10 bases lining up with TRBD2. V shed 4 bases and J 8 bases; nucleotides not matched to a gene: 5. This CDR3 spans 14 amino acids. Germline V gives CDR1 SNHLY, CDR2 FYNNEI. The CDR3 coding sequence is TGTGCCAGCAGTGGTCTAGCGGGGGTGGATGAGCAGTTCTTC. This sequence encodes CASSGLAGVDEQFF.

This clonotype turned up a few times. This sequence joins TRBV20-1 and TRBJ1-1; TRBD1 is a possible D gene (5 bases). The CDR3 is made up of 12 amino acids. Trimming shortened V by 7 bases and J by 2 bases, and 11 bases separated the two germline ends. CDR1 and CDR2 (germline): DFQATT, SNEGSKA (reference sequence). CDR3 sequence reads: CSVRQTNTEAFF. In nucleotides, the CDR3 is TGCAGTGTTCGACAGACTAACACTGAAGCTTTCTTT.

In its sample, this clonotype was seen a few times. The rearrangement joins TRBV4-3 to TRBJ2-7, with a possible D match to TRBD2 (5 bases). This CDR3 has 15 residues. V shed 0 bases and J shed 2 bases, with 11 bases lying between them. The germline CDR1 and CDR2 sequences are LGHNA and YSLEER. CDR3 DNA sequence: TGCGCCAGCAGCCAAGAATCGCGGGTACCCTACGAGCAGTACTTC. This translates into CASSQESRVPYEQYF.

This rearrangement joins TRBV27 to TRBJ2-1; D not resolved. V gave up 7 bases and J gave up 4 bases, with 5 bases separating them. The germline gives CDR1 MNHEY, CDR2 SMNVEV (reference sequence). CDR3 size: 11 residues. In DNA form, the CDR3 reads TGTGCCAGCACCCAGTACAATGAGCAGTTCTTC. Protein sequence: CASTQYNEQFF.

The chain couples TRBV4-2 to TRBJ1-5; no reliable D call. V dropped 1 base and J dropped 0 bases, with 13 bases sitting between them. The CDR3 sequence is 17 residues long. Germline CDR1 and CDR2: LGHNA and YNFKEQ. The CDR3 loop is CASSQGSGRYSNQPQHF. CDR3 bases: TGTGCCAGCAGCCAAGGATCAGGAAGGTATAGCAATCAGCCCCAGCATTTT.

This chain uses TRBV18 with TRBJ2-7, with TRBD1 identical over 11 bases. CDR1 and CDR2 from the germline V gene are KGHSH and LQKENI. The CDR3 is 16 amino acids. Trimming cost V 4 bases and J 3 bases; bases outside gene matches: 8. The CDR3 sequence: CASSLQGTGGSYEQYF. The CDR3 bases are TGTGCCAGCTCACTACAGGGGACAGGGGGGAGCTACGAGCAGTACTTC.

This clonotype was observed a few times. The rearrangement uses TRBV6-2 or TRBV6-3 and TRBJ2-1; 9 nucleotides agree with TRBD1. The V segment lost 7 bases and the J segment 7 bases; nucleotides outside the gene matches: 11. The CDR3 loop spans 15 amino acids. Germline values: CDR1 MNHEY, CDR2 SVGEGT. The CDR3 sequence is CASTAPGQGWNEQFF. The CDR3 DNA reads TGTGCCAGCACCGCCCCAGGACAGGGGTGGAATGAGCAGTTCTTC.

The genes are TRBV29-1 and TRBJ1-2; a possible D gene is TRBD1 (6 bases). CDR3 size: 13 residues. Germline loops: CDR1 SQVTM, CDR2 ANQGSEA. V gave up 7 bases and J gave up 6 bases, with 18 bases separating them. The CDR3 here is CSAWTASGDGYTF. CDR3 in DNA: TGCAGCGCCTGGACAGCCTCAGGGGATGGCTACACCTTC.